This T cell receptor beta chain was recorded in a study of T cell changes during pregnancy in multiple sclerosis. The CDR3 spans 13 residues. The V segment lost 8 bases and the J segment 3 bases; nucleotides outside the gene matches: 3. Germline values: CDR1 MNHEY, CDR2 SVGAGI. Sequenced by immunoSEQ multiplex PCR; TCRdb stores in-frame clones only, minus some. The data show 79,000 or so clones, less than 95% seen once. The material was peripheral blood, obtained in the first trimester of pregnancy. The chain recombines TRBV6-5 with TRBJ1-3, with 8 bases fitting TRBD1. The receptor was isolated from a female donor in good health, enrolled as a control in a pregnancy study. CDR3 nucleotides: TGTGCCAGCTGGGGGACAGGTGGAAACACCATATATTTT. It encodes CASWGTGGNTIYF.